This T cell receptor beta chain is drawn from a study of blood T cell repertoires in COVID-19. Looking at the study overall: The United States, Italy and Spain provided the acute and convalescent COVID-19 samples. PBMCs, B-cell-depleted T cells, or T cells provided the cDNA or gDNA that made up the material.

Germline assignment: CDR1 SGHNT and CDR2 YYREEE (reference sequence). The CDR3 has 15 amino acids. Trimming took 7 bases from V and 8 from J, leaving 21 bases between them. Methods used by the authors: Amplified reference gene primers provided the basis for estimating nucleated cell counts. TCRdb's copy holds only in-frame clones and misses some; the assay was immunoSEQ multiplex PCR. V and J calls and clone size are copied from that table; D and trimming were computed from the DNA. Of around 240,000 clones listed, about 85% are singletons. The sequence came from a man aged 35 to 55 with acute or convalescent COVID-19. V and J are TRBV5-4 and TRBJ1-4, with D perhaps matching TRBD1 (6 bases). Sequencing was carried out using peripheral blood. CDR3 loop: CASSEGGANNEKLFF. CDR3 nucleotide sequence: TGTGCCAGCTCCGAGGGGGGGGCCAATAACGAAAAACTGTTTTTT.